Shown below are 23 T cell receptor beta chains from a single sample sequenced in a study of shared clonotypes between healthy human individuals. The assay was immunoSEQ multiplex PCR, and TCRdb's table has in-frame clones only and misses some. The repertoire holds fewer than 650,000 clones, with roughly four fifths as singletons. Specimen: PBMCs. The receptor source for this set is a woman aged 40-49 years in good health. Some clones in this sample may be carry-over from other donors' samples.

The J gene is TRBJ2-7, the V gene TRBV28, with 10 bases fitting TRBD2. CDR1 is MDHEN, CDR2 SYDVKM, per germline. The CDR3 length is 16 residues. With 8 bases clipped from V and 4 bases from J, the junction kept 14 bases outside the gene matches. CDR3: CASPPVSSGSLYEQYF. CDR3 bases: TGTGCCAGCCCCCCCGTCTCTAGCGGGAGTTTATACGAGCAGTACTTC. Full variable domain (rest looked up from reference TRBV28 and TRBJ2-7): DVKVTQSSRYLVKRTGEKVFLECVQDMDHENMFWYRQDPGLGLRLIYFSYDVKMKEKGDIPEGYSVSREKKERFSLILESASTNQTSMYLCASPPVSSGSLYEQYFGPGTRLTVT.

This clone came up a few times. The chain links TRBV9 to TRBJ2-5; D ambiguous. Between the trimmed V and J ends, which lost 0 bases and 0 bases, there was a span of 6 bases. Germline CDR1 reads SGDLS; CDR2 reads YYNGEE. The CDR3 runs 14 residues. CDR3 amino acids: CASSVVDHQETQYF. Here the CDR3 DNA reads TGTGCCAGCAGCGTAGTGGATCACCAAGAGACCCAGTACTTC.

This clone was detected a few times. V usage is TRBV30 and J usage is TRBJ1-1; D remains unclear. This CDR3 is built from 13 residues. Germline loops: CDR1 GTSNPN, CDR2 SVGIG (reference sequence). V lost 0 bases to trimming and J lost 0 bases, with 5 bases between them. CDR3 loop: CAWSVMLNTEAFF. In nucleotides, the CDR3 is TGTGCCTGGAGTGTTATGCTGAACACTGAAGCTTTCTTT.

The chain has TRBV6-1 and TRBJ1-1, with D perhaps matching TRBD1 (5 bases). V lost 5 bases to trimming and J lost 1 base, with 8 bases between them. Germline V gives CDR1 MNHNS, CDR2 SASEGT. The CDR3 spans 13 residues. CDR3 protein: CASSWDPNTEAFF. CDR3 in DNA: TGTGCCAGCAGTTGGGACCCGAACACTGAAGCTTTCTTT.

The CDR3 spells CASSLPGSYNEQFF. The CDR3 DNA follows: TGTGCCAGCAGTTTGCCCGGCTCCTACAATGAGCAGTTCTTC. This chain links TRBV27 with TRBJ2-1; no reliable D call. Looked up from germline, CDR1 is MNHEY and CDR2 is SMNVEV (reference sequence). The CDR3 length is 14 residues. V was trimmed by 3 bases and J by 0 bases, leaving 6 bases between them.

The CDR3 protein is CASSPSGRNEKLFF. The CDR3 DNA follows: TGTGCCAGCTCACCATCGGGGCGCAATGAAAAACTGTTTTTT. The rearrangement joins TRBV18 to TRBJ1-4; tentatively, D is TRBD1 (5 bases). The V gene lost 2 bases and the J gene lost 5 bases, with 9 bases spanning the gap. The CDR3 covers 14 residues. The germline V gene encodes CDR1 KGHSH and CDR2 LQKENI.

J is TRBJ2-2 and V is TRBV7-9; TRBD1 agrees at 8 bases. CDR3 size: 13 residues. The germline gives CDR1 SEHNR, CDR2 FQNEAQ (reference sequence). Trimming at V came to 5 bases and at J to 5 bases, leaving 1 base not matched to a gene. This chain's CDR3 is CASSRTGTGELFF. The CDR3 coding sequence is TGTGCCAGCAGCCGGACAGGGACCGGGGAGCTGTTTTTT.

The chain links TRBV7-9 to TRBJ1-5, with 10 positions matching TRBD1. From germline, CDR1 is SEHNR and CDR2 FQNEAQ (reference sequence). Trimming took 0 bases from V and 6 from J; bases not matched to a gene: 8. The CDR3 is made up of 17 amino acids. Here the CDR3 reads CASSLAGQGRLGQPQHF. As DNA, the CDR3 is TGTGCCAGCAGCTTAGCGGGACAGGGGCGTTTGGGTCAGCCCCAGCATTTT.

CDR3 in amino acids: CASSSPTGASEKLFF. The DNA for the CDR3 is TGTGCCAGCAGCTCACCGACAGGGGCTAGTGAAAAACTGTTTTTT. The chain carries TRBV7-2 and TRBJ1-4, with 8 bases fitting TRBD1. With 4 bases clipped from V and 7 bases from J, the junction kept 8 bases outside the gene matches. CDR3 size: 15 residues. Germline-derived CDR1 and CDR2 are SGHTA and FQGNSA.

The chain recombines TRBV27 with TRBJ2-7; either TRBD1 or TRBD2 may fit D (5 bases each). The ends were cut back, 2 bases at V and 3 bases at J, with 17 bases in the middle. Germline values: CDR1 MNHEY, CDR2 SMNVEV (reference sequence). The CDR3 loop spans 16 amino acids. The CDR3 region has the DNA TGTGCCAGCAGTTTACTTCCGGGGCGGATTTTCTACGAGCAGTACTTC. Translation: CASSLLPGRIFYEQYF.

This clone was picked up a small number of times. This chain uses TRBV7-9 with TRBJ2-7; D call uncertain. Trimming shortened V by 4 bases and J by 0 bases, and 7 bases separated the two germline ends. The CDR3 contains 13 residues. In germline, CDR1 is SEHNR, CDR2 FQNEAQ (reference sequence). CDR3 sequence: CASSSLSSYEQYF. CDR3 bases: TGTGCCAGCAGCTCCCTCAGCTCCTACGAGCAGTACTTC.

This clone was seen a few times. This chain links TRBV7-2 with TRBJ1-2; 7 nucleotides align to TRBD1. CDR1 SGHTA and CDR2 FQGNSA come from the germline V gene. The CDR3 is 13 residues long. Trimming cost V 6 bases and J 2 bases; bases outside gene matches: 3. The CDR3 coding sequence is TGTGCCAGCAGATCGGGACAGAACTATGGCTACACCTTC. Amino acids: CASRSGQNYGYTF.

J is TRBJ2-7 and V is TRBV29-1, with 8 bases aligning to TRBD1. J lost 6 bases, V lost 4 bases, and 2 bases had no gene match. Germline CDR1 is SQVTM and CDR2 is ANQGSEA. This CDR3 contains 11 residues. The CDR3 DNA follows: TGCAGCGTTGCCAGGGGGCCCGAGCAGTACTTC. Residues: CSVARGPEQYF.

The chain carries TRBV10-3 and TRBJ2-2; TRBD2 agrees at 7 bases. CDR1 and CDR2 (germline): ENHRY, SYGVKD. V was pared by 4 bases and J by 3 bases, with 8 bases of the junction left unmatched. This CDR3 has 16 amino acids. The CDR3: CAISAGGRGDTGELFF. The CDR3 region has the DNA TGTGCCATCAGTGCCGGGGGGAGGGGCGACACCGGGGAGCTGTTTTTT.

The chain joins TRBV6-5 to TRBJ1-3; D remains ambiguous. The germline gives CDR1 MNHEY, CDR2 SVGAGI. CDR3 length: 14 residues. The V end lost 3 bases, the J end lost 0 bases, and 6 bases lay between the germline ends. The CDR3 nucleotides are TGTGCCAGCAGTTATGGGGTCTCTGGAAACACCATATATTTT. Translating it yields CASSYGVSGNTIYF.

The chain joins TRBV5-6 to TRBJ2-3, with 7 bases fitting TRBD2. V shed 0 bases and J 4 bases; nucleotides not matched to a gene: 2. Germline CDR1 SGHDT, CDR2 YYEEEE. There are 14 residues in the CDR3. The CDR3 spells CASSLGGRADTQYF. CDR3 DNA sequence: TGTGCCAGCAGCTTGGGCGGGAGAGCAGATACGCAGTATTTT.

The DNA for the CDR3 is TGTGCCAGCAGCTTAGTTGGGGTGCGGGAGACCCAGTACTTC. Its protein product is CASSLVGVRETQYF. The J gene is TRBJ2-5, the V gene TRBV7-2; D is ambiguous. Germline-derived CDR1 and CDR2 are SGHTA and FQGNSA. CDR3 length: 14 residues. V lost 1 base to trimming and J lost 5 bases, with 11 bases between them.

This rearrangement joins TRBV7-3 to TRBJ2-5, with D hard to call. The last part of the DNA fits TRBJ2-7 better; the J call may be wrong. CDR3 length: 17 amino acids. In germline, CDR1 is SGHTA, CDR2 FQGTGA. CDR3 sequence: CASSLEVGLHVPYEQYF. Here the CDR3 DNA reads TGTGCCAGCAGCTTAGAGGTCGGTCTTCATGTCCCCTACGAGCAGTACTTC.

This clone was detected once. The likely explanation is a read error, given a far larger clone one base away. The same CDR3 arises from other DNA sequences in this sample as well. This chain uses TRBV5-1 with TRBJ2-2, with D perhaps matching TRBD1 (5 bases). Germline V gene lookup returns CDR1 SGHRS and CDR2 YFSETQ. CDR3 length: 15 residues. DNA of the CDR3: TGCGCTAGCAGCTTGATGTCCAGGGACACCGGGGAGCTGTTTTTT. Translated: CASSLMSRDTGELFF.

Only one count was recorded for this clone. This sequence joins TRBV30 and TRBJ2-5; TRBD2 matches 8 bases. The CDR3 has 13 residues. Germline CDR1 is GTSNPN and CDR2 is SVGIG (reference sequence). The junction had 7 bases not matched to a gene; V was cut back by 5 bases and J by 5 bases. The CDR3: CAWSPSGRETQYF. The CDR3 DNA sequence: TGTGCCTGGTCACCTAGCGGGCGGGAGACCCAGTACTTC.

This clone was seen a single time. The chain carries TRBV18 and TRBJ1-1; D perhaps matches TRBD1 (5 bases). With 5 bases removed from V and 2 bases from J, the gap between germline ends came to 12 bases. The CDR3 has 14 amino acids. Germline values: CDR1 KGHSH, CDR2 LQKENI. The CDR3 sequence is CASSVQGPNTEAFF. The CDR3 nucleotides are TGTGCCAGCTCAGTTCAGGGACCCAACACTGAAGCTTTCTTT.

This clone was picked up a small number of times. The J gene is TRBJ2-2, the V gene TRBV6-6; D call uncertain. V lost 8 bases and J 0 bases, leaving 7 bases between the germline ends. Germline V CDR1 and CDR2: MNHNY, SVGAGI (reference sequence). The CDR3 is 13 residues long. DNA for the CDR3: TGTGCCAGCCATGCTTCGAACACCGGGGAGCTGTTTTTT. This encodes CASHASNTGELFF.

As for this clone: This sample also contains other DNA sequences that code for the same CDR3. The chain carries TRBV28 and TRBJ2-7; 10 nucleotides match TRBD1. Losses at the gene ends were 2 bases for V and 4 bases for J; bases not matched to a gene: 2. Per the germline V gene, CDR1 is MDHEN and CDR2 is SYDVKM. This CDR3 region has 14 residues. CDR3 loop: CASSLRQGAYEQYF. CDR3 bases: TGTGCCAGCAGTTTACGACAGGGGGCTTACGAGCAGTACTTC. The full variable domain, completed using reference TRBV28 and TRBJ2-7, is DVKVTQSSRYLVKRTGEKVFLECVQDMDHENMFWYRQDPGLGLRLIYFSYDVKMKEKGDIPEGYSVSREKKERFSLILESASTNQTSMYLCASSLRQGAYEQYFGPGTRLTVT.